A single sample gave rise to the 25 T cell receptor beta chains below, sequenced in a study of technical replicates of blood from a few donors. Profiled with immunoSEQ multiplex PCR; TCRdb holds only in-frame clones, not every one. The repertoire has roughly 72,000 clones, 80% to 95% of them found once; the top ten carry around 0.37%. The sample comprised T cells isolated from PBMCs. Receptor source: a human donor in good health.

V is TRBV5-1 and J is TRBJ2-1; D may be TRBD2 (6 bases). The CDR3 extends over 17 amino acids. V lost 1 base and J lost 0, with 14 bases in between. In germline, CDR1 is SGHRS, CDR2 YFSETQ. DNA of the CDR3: TGCGCCAGCAGCTTGCCCGTTAGCGGCTTCTCCTACAATGAGCAGTTCTTC. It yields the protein CASSLPVSGFSYNEQFF.

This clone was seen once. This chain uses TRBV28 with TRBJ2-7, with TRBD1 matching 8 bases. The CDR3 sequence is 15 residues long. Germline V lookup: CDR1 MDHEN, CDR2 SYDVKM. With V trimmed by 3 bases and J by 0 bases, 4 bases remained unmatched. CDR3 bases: TGTGCCAGCAGTTTGCAGACAGGGGTCTCCTACGAGCAGTACTTC. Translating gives CASSLQTGVSYEQYF.

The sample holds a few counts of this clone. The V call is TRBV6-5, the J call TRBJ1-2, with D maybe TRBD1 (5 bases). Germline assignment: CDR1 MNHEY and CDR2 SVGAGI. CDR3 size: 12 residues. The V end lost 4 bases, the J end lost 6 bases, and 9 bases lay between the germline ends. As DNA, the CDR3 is TGTGCCAGCAGTTCTTGGGGGGATGGCTACACCTTC. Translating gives CASSSWGDGYTF.

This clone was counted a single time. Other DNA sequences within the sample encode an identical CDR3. CDR3 amino acids: CSVEQAYEQYF. DNA for the CDR3: TGCAGCGTTGAACAAGCATACGAGCAGTACTTC. The rearrangement links TRBV29-1 to TRBJ2-7, with D unresolved. Germline assignment: CDR1 SQVTM and CDR2 ANQGSEA. The CDR3 is 11 residues long. V was clipped by 2 bases and J by 4 bases, with 6 bases between them.

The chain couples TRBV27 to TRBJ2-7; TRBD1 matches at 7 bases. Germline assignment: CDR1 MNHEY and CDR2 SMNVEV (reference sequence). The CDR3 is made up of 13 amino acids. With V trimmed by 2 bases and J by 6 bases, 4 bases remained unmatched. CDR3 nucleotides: TGTGCCAGCAGTTTAATGGCAGGGGGCGAGCAGTACTTC. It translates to CASSLMAGGEQYF.

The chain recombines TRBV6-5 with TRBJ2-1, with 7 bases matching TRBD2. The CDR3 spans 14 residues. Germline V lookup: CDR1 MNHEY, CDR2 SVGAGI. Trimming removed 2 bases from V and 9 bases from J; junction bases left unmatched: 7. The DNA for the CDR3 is TGTGCCAGCAGTTACGCGGGAGTAGGTTTTGAGCAGTTCTTC. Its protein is CASSYAGVGFEQFF.

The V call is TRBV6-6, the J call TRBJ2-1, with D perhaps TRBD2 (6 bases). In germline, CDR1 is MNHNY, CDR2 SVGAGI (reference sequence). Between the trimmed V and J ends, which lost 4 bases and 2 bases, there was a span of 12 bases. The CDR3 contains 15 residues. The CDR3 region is CASSFSGGAYNEQFF. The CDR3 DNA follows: TGTGCCAGCAGTTTTAGCGGAGGGGCCTACAATGAGCAGTTCTTC.

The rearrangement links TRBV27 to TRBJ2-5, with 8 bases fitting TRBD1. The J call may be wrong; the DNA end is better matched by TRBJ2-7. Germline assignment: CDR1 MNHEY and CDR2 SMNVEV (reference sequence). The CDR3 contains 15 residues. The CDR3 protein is CASRPRGTGTYEQYF. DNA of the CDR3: TGTGCCAGCAGGCCCCGAGGGACAGGCACCTACGAGCAGTACTTC.

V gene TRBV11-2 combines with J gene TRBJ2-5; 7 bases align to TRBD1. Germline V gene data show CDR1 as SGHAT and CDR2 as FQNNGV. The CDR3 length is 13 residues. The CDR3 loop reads CADRALYQETQYF. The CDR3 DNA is TGTGCAGACAGGGCTTTGTACCAAGAGACCCAGTACTTC.

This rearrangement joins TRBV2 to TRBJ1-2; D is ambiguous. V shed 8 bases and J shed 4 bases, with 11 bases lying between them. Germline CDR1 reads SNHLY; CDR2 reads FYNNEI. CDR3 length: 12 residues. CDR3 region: CASPDTSYGYTF. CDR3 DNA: TGTGCCAGCCCTGATACTTCCTATGGCTACACCTTC.

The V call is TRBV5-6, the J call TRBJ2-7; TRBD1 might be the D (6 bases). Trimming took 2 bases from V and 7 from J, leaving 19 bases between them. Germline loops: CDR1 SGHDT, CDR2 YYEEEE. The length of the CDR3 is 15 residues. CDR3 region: CASSLGDKPSREQYF. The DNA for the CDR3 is TGTGCCAGCAGCTTAGGGGACAAGCCTTCAAGGGAGCAGTACTTC.

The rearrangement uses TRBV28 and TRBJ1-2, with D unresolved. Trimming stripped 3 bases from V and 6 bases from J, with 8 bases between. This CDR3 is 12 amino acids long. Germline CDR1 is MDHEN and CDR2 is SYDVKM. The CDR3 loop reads CASSFAQDGYTF. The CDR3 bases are TGTGCCAGCAGTTTCGCCCAGGATGGCTACACCTTC.

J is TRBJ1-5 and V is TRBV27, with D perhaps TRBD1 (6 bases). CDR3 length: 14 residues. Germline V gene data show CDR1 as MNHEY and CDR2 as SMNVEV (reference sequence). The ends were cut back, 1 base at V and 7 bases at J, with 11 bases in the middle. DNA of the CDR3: TGTGCCAGCAGTTTATTCCAGGGGAGACAGCCCCAGCATTTT. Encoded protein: CASSLFQGRQPQHF.

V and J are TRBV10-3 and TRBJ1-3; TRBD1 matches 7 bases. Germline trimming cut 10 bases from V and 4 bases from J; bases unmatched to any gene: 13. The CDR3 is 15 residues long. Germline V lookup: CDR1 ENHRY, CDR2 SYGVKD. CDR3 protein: CANKGETGLGNTIYF. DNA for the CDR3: TGTGCCAACAAAGGCGAGACAGGGCTCGGAAACACCATATATTTT.

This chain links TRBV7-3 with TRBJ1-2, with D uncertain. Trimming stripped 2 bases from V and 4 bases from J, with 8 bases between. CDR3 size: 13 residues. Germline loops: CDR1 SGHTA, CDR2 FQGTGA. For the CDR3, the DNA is TGTGCCAGCAGCTTAGCAGTGTCCTATGGCTACACCTTC. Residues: CASSLAVSYGYTF.

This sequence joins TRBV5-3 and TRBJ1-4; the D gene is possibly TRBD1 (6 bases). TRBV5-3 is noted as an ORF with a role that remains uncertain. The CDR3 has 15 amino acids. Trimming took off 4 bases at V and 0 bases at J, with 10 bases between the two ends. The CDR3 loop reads CARSPGTSTNEKLFF. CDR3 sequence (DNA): TGTGCCAGAAGCCCCGGGACATCAACTAATGAAAAACTGTTTTTT.

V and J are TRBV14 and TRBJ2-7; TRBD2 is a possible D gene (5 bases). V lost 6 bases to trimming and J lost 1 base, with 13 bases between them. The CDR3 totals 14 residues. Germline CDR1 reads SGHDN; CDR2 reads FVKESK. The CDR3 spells CASSRGLFSYEQYF. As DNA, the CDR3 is TGTGCCAGCAGTCGAGGACTTTTTTCCTACGAGCAGTACTTC.

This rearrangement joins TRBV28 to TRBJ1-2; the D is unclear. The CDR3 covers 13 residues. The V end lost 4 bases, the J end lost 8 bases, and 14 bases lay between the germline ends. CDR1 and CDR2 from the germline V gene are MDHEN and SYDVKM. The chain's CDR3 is CASSSEVFRGYTF. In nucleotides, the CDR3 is TGTGCCAGCAGTTCCGAGGTATTTCGAGGCTACACCTTC.

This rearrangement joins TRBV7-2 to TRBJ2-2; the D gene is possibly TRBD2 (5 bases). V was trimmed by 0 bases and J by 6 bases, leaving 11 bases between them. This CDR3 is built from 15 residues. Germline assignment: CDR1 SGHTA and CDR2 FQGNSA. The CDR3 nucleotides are TGTGCCAGCAGCTTAGCTTATTCACTAGCCGGGGAGCTGTTTTTT. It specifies CASSLAYSLAGELFF.

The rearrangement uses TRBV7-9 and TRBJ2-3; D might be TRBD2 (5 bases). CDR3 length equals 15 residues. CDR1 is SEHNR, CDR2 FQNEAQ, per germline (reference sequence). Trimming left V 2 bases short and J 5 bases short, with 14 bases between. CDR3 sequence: CASSLLEAGEDTQYF. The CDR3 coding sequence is TGTGCCAGCAGCTTATTGGAGGCAGGTGAAGATACGCAGTATTTT.

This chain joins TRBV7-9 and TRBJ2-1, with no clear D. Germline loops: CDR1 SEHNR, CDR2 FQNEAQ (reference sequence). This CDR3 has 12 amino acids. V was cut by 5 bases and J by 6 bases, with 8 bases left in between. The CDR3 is CASSLSPNEQFF. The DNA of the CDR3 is TGTGCCAGCAGCCTTTCCCCCAATGAGCAGTTCTTC.

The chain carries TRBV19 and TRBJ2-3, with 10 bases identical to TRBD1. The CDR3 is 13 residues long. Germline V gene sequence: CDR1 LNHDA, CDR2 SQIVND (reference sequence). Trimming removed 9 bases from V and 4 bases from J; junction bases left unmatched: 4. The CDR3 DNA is TGTGCCAGCTCGGACAGGGGGGCAGATACGCAGTATTTT. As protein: CASSDRGADTQYF.

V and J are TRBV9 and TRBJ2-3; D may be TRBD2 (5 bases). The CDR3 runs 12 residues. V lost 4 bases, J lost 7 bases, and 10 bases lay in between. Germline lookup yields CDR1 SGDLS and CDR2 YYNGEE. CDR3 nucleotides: TGTGCCAGCAGCCAGGACTCCTATACGCAGTATTTT. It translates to CASSQDSYTQYF.

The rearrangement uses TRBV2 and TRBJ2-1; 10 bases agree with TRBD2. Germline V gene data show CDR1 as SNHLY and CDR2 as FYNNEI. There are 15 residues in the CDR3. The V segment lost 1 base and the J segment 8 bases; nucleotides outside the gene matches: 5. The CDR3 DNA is TGTGCCAGCAGTGAAGAGACAGGACTAGCGGATGAGCAGTTCTTC. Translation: CASSEETGLADEQFF. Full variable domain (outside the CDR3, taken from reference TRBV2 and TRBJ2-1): EPEVTQTPSHQVTQMGQEVILRCVPISNHLYFYWYRQILGQKVEFLVSFYNNEISEKSEIFDDQFSVERPDGSNFTLKIRSTKLEDSAMYFCASSEETGLADEQFFGPGTRLTVL.

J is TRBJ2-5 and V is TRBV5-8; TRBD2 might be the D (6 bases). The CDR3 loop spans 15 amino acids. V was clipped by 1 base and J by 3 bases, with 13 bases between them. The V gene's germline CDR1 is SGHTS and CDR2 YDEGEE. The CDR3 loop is CASSLLEGGKETQYF. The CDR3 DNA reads TGTGCCAGCAGCTTGTTGGAGGGAGGCAAAGAGACCCAGTACTTC. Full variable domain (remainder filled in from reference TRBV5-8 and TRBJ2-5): EAGVTQSPTHLIKTRGQQATLRCSPISGHTSVYWYQQALGLGLQFLLWYDEGEERNRGNFPPRFSGRQFPNYSSELNVNALELEDSALYLCASSLLEGGKETQYFGPGTRLLVL.